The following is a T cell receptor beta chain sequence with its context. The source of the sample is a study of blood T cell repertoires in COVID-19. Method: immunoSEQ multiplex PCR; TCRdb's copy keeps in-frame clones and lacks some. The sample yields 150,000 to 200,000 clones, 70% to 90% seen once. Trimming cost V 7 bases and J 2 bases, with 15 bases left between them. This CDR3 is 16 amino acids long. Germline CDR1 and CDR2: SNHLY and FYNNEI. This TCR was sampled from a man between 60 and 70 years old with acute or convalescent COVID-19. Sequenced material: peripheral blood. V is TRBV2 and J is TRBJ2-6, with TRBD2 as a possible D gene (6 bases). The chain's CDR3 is CASTLSGGAGANVLTF. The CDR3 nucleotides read TGTGCCAGCACCTTGTCCGGGGGAGCTGGGGCCAACGTCCTGACTTTC. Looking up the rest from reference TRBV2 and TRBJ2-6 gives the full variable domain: EPEVTQTPSHQVTQMGQEVILRCVPISNHLYFYWYRQILGQKVEFLVSFYNNEISEKSEIFDDQFSVERPDGSNFTLKIRSTKLEDSAMYFCASTLSGGAGANVLTFGAGSRLTVL.